The next 21 T cell receptor beta chains were all read from a single sample in a study of blood T cell repertoires in COVID-19. Some clones are missing from TCRdb's copy, which holds only in-frame ones; the method was immunoSEQ multiplex PCR. The sample has 85,000 to 130,000 clones; 88% are singletons. The material sequenced was peripheral blood. These receptor sequences come from a woman in her fifties or sixties with acute or convalescent COVID-19.

The gene calls are TRBV5-1 and TRBJ1-4, with 7 positions matching TRBD1. This CDR3 is built from 14 residues. The ends lost 4 bases at V and 7 bases at J; junction bases unmatched: 7. Per the germline V gene, CDR1 is SGHRS and CDR2 is YFSETQ. In DNA form, the CDR3 reads TGCGCCAGCAGCCTTGGGACAGCCTTTGAAAAACTGTTTTTT. Translation: CASSLGTAFEKLFF.

The chain combines TRBV14 with TRBJ1-2; D may be TRBD1 (6 bases). The germline V gene encodes CDR1 SGHDN and CDR2 FVKESK. The V and J ends lost 1 base and 4 bases respectively, with 7 bases between them. The CDR3 is made up of 13 amino acids. The CDR3 nucleotides read TGTGCCAGCAGCCAAGTACAGGGCTATGGCTACACCTTC. This sequence encodes CASSQVQGYGYTF.

This clone was counted between two and nine times. The chain carries TRBV2 and TRBJ1-1; D possibly corresponds to TRBD1 (6 bases). Germline V CDR1 and CDR2: SNHLY, FYNNEI. V was shortened by 6 bases and J by 3 bases, with 14 bases between the two germline ends. The CDR3 covers 14 residues. For the CDR3, the DNA is TGTGCCAGCAGGGTCCACAGGGACGACACTGAAGCTTTCTTT. As protein: CASRVHRDDTEAFF. The full variable domain, completed using reference TRBV2 and TRBJ1-1, is EPEVTQTPSHQVTQMGQEVILRCVPISNHLYFYWYRQILGQKVEFLVSFYNNEISEKSEIFDDQFSVERPDGSNFTLKIRSTKLEDSAMYFCASRVHRDDTEAFFGQGTRLTVV.

This chain connects TRBV11-3 to TRBJ2-1; 13 bases are a match to TRBD2. V trimming: 1 base; J trimming: 8 bases; junction bases outside the gene matches: 14. This CDR3 contains 19 residues. Germline CDR1 and CDR2: SGHNT and YENEEA. The CDR3 loop is CASSLARGLAGDGRDEQFF. CDR3 coding DNA: TGTGCCAGCAGCTTAGCCCGAGGACTAGCGGGAGATGGGCGAGATGAGCAGTTCTTC.

The V gene is TRBV29-1, the J gene TRBJ1-1; D is ambiguous. V lost 1 base, J lost 3 bases, and 12 bases lay in between. The CDR3 length is 14 residues. The germline V gene encodes CDR1 SQVTM and CDR2 ANQGSEA. For the CDR3, the DNA is TGCAGCGTTGAAGGGGGATTGGAGGACACTGAAGCTTTCTTT. It specifies CSVEGGLEDTEAFF. Full variable domain (outside the CDR3, taken from reference TRBV29-1 and TRBJ1-1): SAVISQKPSRDICQRGTSLTIQCQVDSQVTMMFWYRQQPGQSLTLIATANQGSEATYESGFVIDKFPISRPNLTFSTLTVSNMSPEDSSIYLCSVEGGLEDTEAFFGQGTRLTVV.

This sequence joins TRBV28 and TRBJ1-5, with D tentatively TRBD1 (5 bases). V dropped 8 bases and J dropped 3 bases, with 14 bases sitting between them. The germline CDR1 and CDR2 sequences are MDHEN and SYDVKM. The length of the CDR3 is 14 residues. The CDR3 DNA reads as TGTGCCAGCCTCCCGGGGGGATACAATCAGCCCCAGCATTTT. It codes for CASLPGGYNQPQHF.

The CDR3 bases are TGCGCCAGCAGCCAAGAATGGATGCGGGAGAGCGGCAATGAGCAGTTCTTC. It translates to CASSQEWMRESGNEQFF. The chain uses TRBV4-1 and TRBJ2-1, with 7 positions matching TRBD2. Germline CDR1 and CDR2: MGHRA and YSYEKL. CDR3 length equals 17 residues. With V trimmed by 0 bases and J by 6 bases, 11 bases remained unmatched.

The chain joins TRBV2 to TRBJ1-5, with a weak D call TRBD1 (5 bases). CDR3 size: 16 residues. The V gene lost 7 bases and the J gene lost 7 bases, with 23 bases spanning the gap. Germline V gene data show CDR1 as SNHLY and CDR2 as FYNNEI. CDR3 nucleotide sequence: TGTGCCAGCAATCTAAATGGGGGGGGTAGCGAACAGCCCCAGCATTTT. It encodes CASNLNGGGSEQPQHF. Full variable domain (rest looked up from reference TRBV2 and TRBJ1-5): EPEVTQTPSHQVTQMGQEVILRCVPISNHLYFYWYRQILGQKVEFLVSFYNNEISEKSEIFDDQFSVERPDGSNFTLKIRSTKLEDSAMYFCASNLNGGGSEQPQHFGDGTRLSIL.

The gene calls are TRBV6-5 and TRBJ2-2; D is perhaps TRBD1 (6 bases). The length of the CDR3 is 16 residues. V dropped 0 bases and J dropped 2 bases, with 10 bases sitting between them. Germline V lookup: CDR1 MNHEY, CDR2 SVGAGI. Here the CDR3 reads CASSYSLGGNTGELFF. The CDR3 bases are TGTGCCAGCAGTTACTCGCTAGGGGGTAACACCGGGGAGCTGTTTTTT.

The chain is built from TRBV27 and TRBJ2-2; D perhaps matches TRBD2 (5 bases). Germline V gene data show CDR1 as MNHEY and CDR2 as SMNVEV (reference sequence). Trimming removed 5 bases at V and 2 bases at J, with 15 bases between. The CDR3 covers 16 residues. The CDR3 coding sequence is TGTGCCAGCAGTGCTAGGGCTAGCAGTAACACCGGGGAGCTGTTTTTT. Translated: CASSARASSNTGELFF.

The chain carries TRBV19 and TRBJ1-2, with D hard to call. Germline V gives CDR1 LNHDA, CDR2 SQIVND (reference sequence). V lost 3 bases, J lost 6 bases, and 14 bases lay in between. The CDR3 extends over 14 amino acids. The CDR3 coding sequence is TGTGCCAGTAGTATTAAAGACAACTGGAATGGCTACACCTTC. Protein sequence: CASSIKDNWNGYTF.

The chain carries TRBV7-8 and TRBJ2-2; 7 nucleotides line up with TRBD2. The CDR3 is 17 residues long. The trim removed 5 bases at V and 4 bases at J, leaving 13 bases unmatched. Germline V CDR1 and CDR2: SGHVS, FQNEAQ. This CDR3 is CASSLPAGTILTGELFF. The CDR3 DNA reads TGTGCCAGCAGCCTTCCGGCGGGGACTATTCTCACCGGGGAGCTGTTTTTT.

The chain carries TRBV28 and TRBJ1-6, with unresolved D. The germline V gene encodes CDR1 MDHEN and CDR2 SYDVKM. Trimming removed 3 bases from V and 0 bases from J, with 6 bases in between. The CDR3 spans 15 residues. The CDR3 here is CASSFPSSYNSPLHF. In DNA, the CDR3 is TGTGCCAGCAGTTTCCCGAGCTCCTATAATTCACCCCTCCACTTT.

V and J are TRBV28 and TRBJ2-1, with 9 bases aligning to TRBD2. Germline CDR1 reads MDHEN; CDR2 reads SYDVKM. The length of the CDR3 is 14 residues. V shed 6 bases, J shed 7 bases, and the junction held 7 bases outside the gene matches. The CDR3 is CASRNTGLANEQFF. The CDR3 region has the DNA TGTGCCAGCAGAAATACGGGACTAGCAAATGAGCAGTTCTTC. The whole variable domain, filled in from reference TRBV28 and TRBJ2-1, reads DVKVTQSSRYLVKRTGEKVFLECVQDMDHENMFWYRQDPGLGLRLIYFSYDVKMKEKGDIPEGYSVSREKKERFSLILESASTNQTSMYLCASRNTGLANEQFFGPGTRLTVL.

The chain combines TRBV9 with TRBJ2-7, with TRBD2 as a possible D gene (6 bases). The CDR3 is 15 amino acids. Trimming took 0 bases from V and 5 from J, leaving 15 bases between them. Germline V gene data show CDR1 as SGDLS and CDR2 as YYNGEE. The CDR3 is CASSVALGGLDEQYF. The CDR3 coding sequence is TGTGCCAGCAGCGTAGCTTTAGGAGGGCTAGACGAGCAGTACTTC.

The CDR3 sequence: CASSPTAGGQETQYF. CDR3 coding DNA: TGTGCCAGCAGCCCCACGGCGGGAGGGCAAGAGACCCAGTACTTC. The chain links TRBV5-5 to TRBJ2-5, with 9 bases aligning to TRBD2. This CDR3 has 15 residues. Germline CDR1 is SGHKS and CDR2 is YYEKEE (reference sequence). J lost 2 bases, V lost 4 bases, and 6 bases had no gene match.

This chain uses TRBV28 with TRBJ1-3; D not certain. Germline loops: CDR1 MDHEN, CDR2 SYDVKM. Trimming left V 8 bases short and J 0 bases short, with 8 bases between. The CDR3 totals 13 residues. CDR3 sequence reads: CASGPHSGNTIYF. CDR3 nucleotide sequence: TGTGCCAGCGGGCCCCACTCTGGAAACACCATATATTTT.

The table lists this clone with a few counts. The chain employs TRBV3-1 (or the pseudogene TRBV3-2) and TRBJ2-7, with D possibly matching TRBD1 (6 bases). The CDR3 is 14 residues long. The germline V gene has CDR1 LGHDT and CDR2 YNNKEL (reference sequence). The V end was cut by 4 bases, the J end by 3 bases, with 13 bases between. CDR3 DNA sequence: TGTGCCAGCAGCCGAAGGGACAATTACTACGAGCAGTACTTC. Its translation is CASSRRDNYYEQYF.

The rearrangement joins TRBV3-1 (or the pseudogene TRBV3-2) to TRBJ2-5; 8 bases are a match to TRBD1. The CDR3 covers 14 residues. Looked up from germline, CDR1 is LGHDT and CDR2 is YNNKEL (reference sequence). V trimming: 2 bases; J trimming: 5 bases; junction bases outside the gene matches: 4. The CDR3 region is CASSQRTGRETQYF. The CDR3 nucleotides are TGTGCCAGCAGCCAACGGACAGGGCGGGAGACCCAGTACTTC.

The chain couples TRBV7-6 to TRBJ2-2; 8 bases map to TRBD1. The CDR3 extends over 15 amino acids. The V gene's germline CDR1 is SGHVS and CDR2 FNYEAQ. V shed 1 base, J shed 5 bases, and the junction held 3 bases outside the gene matches. CDR3 bases: TGTGCCAGCAGCTTAGTGTGGACAGGGACCGGGGAGCTGTTTTTT. Its translation is CASSLVWTGTGELFF.

The V call is TRBV5-1, the J call TRBJ1-2, with 7 bases matching TRBD1. This CDR3 contains 12 residues. CDR1 is SGHRS and CDR2 is YFSETQ in the germline V gene. The V gene end was trimmed by 3 bases and the J gene end by 8 bases; junction bases not matched to a gene: 4. The CDR3 nucleotides are TGCGCCAGCAGCTCACAGGGGATCGGCTACACCTTC. Amino acids: CASSSQGIGYTF.